This T cell receptor (beta chain) was identified in a study of T cells in Graves' hyperthyroidism and ophthalmopathy. Amplification targeted TCR beta CDR3 regions from RNA transcripts. Carried out on the TCR CDR3, a first-round RT-PCR used the HTBI primer set. Each CDR3 protein is one row after TCRdb ran MiXCR on the multiplex PCR reads. The sample records 700,000 to 850,000 distinct CDR3 sequences, 35% being singletons. Sequenced sample: blood. The receptor's source is a woman aged 40 to 50 with Graves' hyperthyroidism.

The CDR3 region is CAIRWGVNTEAFF. DNA of the CDR3: TGTGCCATACGATGGGGGGTGAACACTGAAGCTTTCTTT. The rearrangement uses TRBV10-3 and TRBJ1-1; TRBD1 is a possible D gene (5 bases). CDR3 length equals 13 residues. V shed 9 bases and J shed 0 bases, with 11 bases lying between them. The germline V gene encodes CDR1 ENHRY and CDR2 SYGVKD.